This entry lists 30 T cell receptor beta chains sequenced from one sample in a study of blood T cell repertoires in COVID-19. Repertoires were generated with immunoSEQ multiplex PCR, while TCRdb's copy carries only in-frame clones and drops some. The sample has roughly 170,000 clones, around 67% seen once. Sequenced: peripheral blood. The receptor set was obtained from a woman aged 80 or over with acute or convalescent COVID-19.

The J gene is TRBJ2-6, the V gene TRBV2; D not certain. The length of the CDR3 is 15 residues. V was trimmed by 6 bases and J by 0 bases, leaving 9 bases between them. CDR1 and CDR2 from the germline V gene are SNHLY and FYNNEI. The CDR3 here is CASRASPSGANVLTF. For the CDR3, the DNA is TGTGCCAGCAGGGCCTCTCCCTCTGGGGCCAACGTCCTGACTTTC.

The rearrangement joins TRBV10-3 to TRBJ1-5; D is undetermined. Trimming cost V 6 bases and J 4 bases, with 7 bases left between them. This CDR3 is 12 amino acids long. Germline V gene lookup returns CDR1 ENHRY and CDR2 SYGVKD. The CDR3 reads CAIRSSNQPQHF. As DNA, the CDR3 is TGTGCCATCAGGTCCTCGAATCAGCCCCAGCATTTT.

This chain joins TRBV6-2 or TRBV6-3 and TRBJ1-5; 9 nucleotides agree with TRBD1. V gave up 6 bases and J gave up 5 bases; unmatched junction bases: 8. Looked up from germline, CDR1 is MNHEY and CDR2 is SVGEGT. CDR3 size: 15 residues. DNA for the CDR3: TGTGCCAGCAGCCCGAGGGGACAGGGCGATCAGCCCCAGCATTTT. It yields the protein CASSPRGQGDQPQHF.

V gene TRBV18 combines with J gene TRBJ2-1; TRBD2 aligns across 7 bases. From germline, CDR1 is KGHSH and CDR2 LQKENI. V shed 6 bases, J shed 5 bases, and the junction held 7 bases outside the gene matches. The CDR3 is 14 residues long. The CDR3: CASSRREADNEQFF. The DNA of the CDR3 is TGTGCCAGCTCCAGACGGGAGGCGGACAATGAGCAGTTCTTC.

This clone was recorded many times. The rearrangement uses TRBV7-2 and TRBJ2-7; TRBD2 matches 7 bases. The germline CDR1 and CDR2 sequences are SGHTA and FQGNSA. The CDR3 spans 14 residues. The V segment lost 5 bases and the J segment 0 bases; nucleotides outside the gene matches: 4. CDR3 sequence (DNA): TGTGCCAGCAGCCCGAGCGGGGCCTCCTACGAGCAGTACTTC. This encodes CASSPSGASYEQYF.

The chain uses TRBV6-1 and TRBJ2-1, with 9 bases lining up with TRBD2. Germline V gene data show CDR1 as MNHNS and CDR2 as SASEGT. After removal of 1 base from V and 0 bases from J, the junction contained 4 bases not matched to a gene. The CDR3 extends over 17 amino acids. CDR3 sequence reads: CASSEVVAGASYNEQFF. The CDR3 nucleotides are TGTGCCAGCAGTGAAGTGGTAGCGGGAGCCTCCTACAATGAGCAGTTCTTC.

CDR3 residues: CASSGTGESTTIYF. The CDR3 nucleotides are TGTGCCAGCAGCGGGACAGGGGAGTCCACCACCATATATTTT. The chain combines TRBV9 with TRBJ1-3, with 9 bases aligning to TRBD1. The CDR3 is 14 amino acids. Germline CDR1 is SGDLS and CDR2 is YYNGEE. The trim removed 3 bases at V and 9 bases at J, leaving 7 bases unmatched.

The genes are TRBV25-1 and TRBJ2-2; weak D call: TRBD1 (6 bases). The CDR3 is 17 residues long. From germline, CDR1 is MGHDK and CDR2 SYGVNS. The V gene lost 5 bases and the J gene lost 1 base, with 17 bases spanning the gap. The DNA of the CDR3 is TGTGCCAGCAGTAAAACTCGGGACACCCTGAACACCGGGGAGCTGTTTTTT. This gives the protein CASSKTRDTLNTGELFF.

The rearrangement joins TRBV6-6 to TRBJ2-3; the D is unclear. The CDR3 runs to 15 residues. Germline V gene lookup returns CDR1 MNHNY and CDR2 SVGAGI (reference sequence). Trimming pared 7 bases from V and 4 bases from J, leaving 18 bases between. CDR3 in amino acids: CASMGSLGFADTQYF. The CDR3 nucleotides are TGTGCCAGCATGGGTAGCCTCGGTTTTGCAGATACGCAGTATTTT.

This rearrangement joins TRBV6-5 to TRBJ2-2; TRBD2 is a possible D gene (7 bases). Germline-derived CDR1 and CDR2 are MNHEY and SVGAGI. V was clipped by 6 bases and J by 5 bases, with 13 bases between them. The CDR3 runs to 14 residues. The CDR3 here is CASRGGSGTGELFF. The DNA of the CDR3 is TGTGCCAGCAGAGGGGGTAGCGGGACCGGGGAGCTGTTTTTT.

The chain employs TRBV19 and TRBJ2-2, with TRBD2 identical over 11 bases. This CDR3 is built from 18 residues. The J segment lost 4 bases and the V segment lost 7 bases, leaving 14 bases of the junction unmatched. Germline CDR1 is LNHDA and CDR2 is SQIVND (reference sequence). CDR3 coding DNA: TGTGCCAGTACCTTTTCTAGCGGGAGGATCGTGGGCACCGGGGAGCTGTTTTTT. This codes for CASTFSSGRIVGTGELFF.

This clone was seen a handful of times. This chain connects TRBV9 to TRBJ2-5; D is unresolved. In germline, CDR1 is SGDLS, CDR2 YYNGEE. The CDR3 contains 15 residues. Trimming removed 1 base from V and 2 bases from J, with 12 bases in between. The chain's CDR3 is CASSVTSGRQETQYF. The CDR3 coding sequence is TGTGCCAGCAGCGTAACCTCAGGAAGACAAGAGACCCAGTACTTC.

This chain joins TRBV5-4 and TRBJ2-1; 9 bases align to TRBD2. The V segment lost 6 bases and the J segment 3 bases; nucleotides outside the gene matches: 4. Germline CDR1 SGHNT, CDR2 YYREEE (reference sequence). The CDR3 extends over 14 amino acids. The CDR3 reads CASTISGSYNEQFF. DNA for the CDR3: TGTGCCAGCACCATTAGCGGGAGCTACAATGAGCAGTTCTTC. The full variable domain, with the rest looked up from reference TRBV5-4 and TRBJ2-1, is ETGVTQSPTHLIKTRGQQVTLRCSSQSGHNTVSWYQQALGQGPQFIFQYYREEENGRGNFPPRFSGLQFPNYSSELNVNALELDDSALYLCASTISGSYNEQFFGPGTRLTVL.

This clone showed up just a few times. CDR3 coding DNA: TGTGCCAGTAGCCCGACCGGGTACGAGCAGTACTTC. Its translation: CASSPTGYEQYF. The chain combines TRBV19 with TRBJ2-7, with D unclear. The CDR3 is 12 residues long. Germline lookup yields CDR1 LNHDA and CDR2 SQIVND (reference sequence). V was pared by 6 bases and J by 4 bases, with 10 bases between.

In this sample, this clone turned up a few times. The chain recombines TRBV4-3 with TRBJ2-4; D may be TRBD2 (6 bases). Germline-derived CDR1 and CDR2 are LGHNA and YSLEER. CDR3 size: 14 residues. The ends were cut back, 0 bases at V and 11 bases at J, with 14 bases in the middle. This CDR3 reads CASSQDTNPGVQYF. The CDR3 DNA is TGCGCCAGCAGCCAAGATACCAACCCGGGGGTTCAGTACTTC.

This rearrangement joins TRBV6-2 or TRBV6-3 to TRBJ2-1; D is undetermined. Germline values: CDR1 MNHEY, CDR2 SVGEGT. This CDR3 contains 11 residues. The V and J ends lost 2 bases and 9 bases respectively, with 5 bases between them. The CDR3 bases are TGTGCCAGCAGTTACGGCCCTGAGCAGTTCTTC. Its translation: CASSYGPEQFF.

V gene TRBV24-1 combines with J gene TRBJ2-1, with TRBD2 matching over 10 bases. V lost 5 bases to trimming and J lost 14 bases; unmatched junction nucleotides: 8. CDR3 length: 13 amino acids. From germline, CDR1 is KGHDR and CDR2 SFDVKD. CDR3 in amino acids: CATSVTSGTAEFF. The CDR3 DNA reads TGTGCCACCAGTGTAACTAGCGGGACCGCAGAGTTCTTC.

This clone has just a few counts. The chain links TRBV4-1 to TRBJ2-2, with D possibly matching TRBD1 (6 bases). CDR3 size: 16 residues. Per germline, CDR1 MGHRA and CDR2 YSYEKL. The ends were cut back, 2 bases at V and 2 bases at J, with 12 bases in the middle. The CDR3 DNA sequence: TGCGCCAGCAGCCAAATCCGGGACACCAACACCGGGGAGCTGTTTTTT. Translated, it gives CASSQIRDTNTGELFF.

The J gene is TRBJ2-1, the V gene TRBV5-4; TRBD2 matches at 7 bases. V lost 0 bases, J lost 11 bases, and 11 bases stayed unmatched. This CDR3 contains 15 residues. Germline loops: CDR1 SGHNT, CDR2 YYREEE (reference sequence). CDR3 sequence reads: CASSLEGSSGKQQFF. CDR3 nucleotides: TGTGCCAGCAGCTTGGAGGGCTCTAGCGGCAAACAGCAGTTCTTC.

This clone has only a few counts. V and J are TRBV12-3 or TRBV12-4 and TRBJ2-5; D is undetermined. V gave up 5 bases and J gave up 5 bases, with 6 bases separating them. This CDR3 spans 11 amino acids. The CDR3: CASSLQETQYF. The CDR3 DNA is TGTGCCAGCAGTCTCCAGGAGACCCAGTACTTC.

The V call is TRBV27, the J call TRBJ2-2; D perhaps matches TRBD2 (5 bases). The CDR3 sequence is 17 residues long. Deletions cut 5 bases from V and 6 bases from J, with 22 bases between. Germline V lookup: CDR1 MNHEY, CDR2 SMNVEV (reference sequence). CDR3 sequence (DNA): TGTGCCAGCAGTGCCGGGCGGACTTTTAAGTTTCCCGGGGAGCTGTTTTTT. The encoded protein is CASSAGRTFKFPGELFF.

The V call is TRBV5-1, the J call TRBJ1-1; perhaps TRBD1 as D (6 bases). Trimming pared 4 bases from V and 2 bases from J, leaving 15 bases between. This CDR3 spans 15 amino acids. Germline V gene lookup returns CDR1 SGHRS and CDR2 YFSETQ. This CDR3 reads CASSDPRGPNTEAFF. DNA of the CDR3: TGCGCCAGCAGCGACCCCAGGGGACCCAACACTGAAGCTTTCTTT.

The V gene is TRBV7-8, the J gene TRBJ2-2; maybe TRBD2 (6 bases). Deletions cut 5 bases from V and 6 bases from J, with 16 bases between. Germline values: CDR1 SGHVS, CDR2 FQNEAQ. The CDR3 sequence is 15 residues long. This CDR3 reads CASSPWRARPGELFF. CDR3 coding DNA: TGTGCCAGCAGCCCTTGGAGGGCCCGGCCCGGGGAGCTGTTTTTT.

This chain uses TRBV3-1 (or the pseudogene TRBV3-2) with TRBJ1-1, with D perhaps matching TRBD1 (5 bases). The CDR3 totals 11 residues. V was pared by 6 bases and J by 7 bases, with 9 bases between. CDR1 is LGHDT and CDR2 is YNNKEL in the germline V gene (reference sequence). CDR3 sequence: CASSFDSEAFF. The CDR3 DNA sequence: TGTGCCAGCAGTTTTGACAGTGAAGCTTTCTTT.

The chain joins TRBV6-2 or TRBV6-3 to TRBJ2-3; D is uncertain. Germline values: CDR1 MNHEY, CDR2 SVGEGT. V lost 0 bases and J 1 base, leaving 5 bases between the germline ends. The CDR3 has 14 amino acids. The CDR3: CASSYSTRTDTQYF. CDR3 coding DNA: TGTGCCAGCAGTTACTCGACTCGCACAGATACGCAGTATTTT.

J is TRBJ2-2 and V is TRBV5-8; 10 nucleotides line up with TRBD1. Trimming at V came to 3 bases and at J to 7 bases, leaving 3 bases not matched to a gene. Germline-derived CDR1 and CDR2 are SGHTS and YDEGEE. The CDR3 is 14 amino acids. CDR3 in amino acids: CASSWTGGIGELFF. The CDR3 coding sequence is TGTGCCAGCAGCTGGACAGGGGGGATCGGGGAGCTGTTTTTT.

V and J are TRBV28 and TRBJ1-2; no firm D call. CDR1 is MDHEN and CDR2 is SYDVKM in the germline V gene. The CDR3 runs to 14 residues. V was pared by 5 bases and J by 6 bases, with 16 bases between. This CDR3 is CASSGPGSRNGYTF. CDR3 in DNA: TGTGCCAGCAGTGGACCGGGATCCAGGAATGGCTACACCTTC.

J is TRBJ2-2 and V is TRBV9, with D unclear. Germline V CDR1 and CDR2: SGDLS, YYNGEE. V was clipped by 4 bases and J by 6 bases, with 7 bases between them. This CDR3 is 12 amino acids long. CDR3 DNA: TGTGCCAGCAGCATAATCCCCGGGGAGCTGTTTTTT. Encoded protein: CASSIIPGELFF.

V is TRBV5-1 and J is TRBJ2-1; weak D call: TRBD1 (6 bases). The V end lost 3 bases, the J end lost 8 bases, and 18 bases lay between the germline ends. CDR3 size: 15 residues. Per the germline V gene, CDR1 is SGHRS and CDR2 is YFSETQ. The DNA for the CDR3 is TGCGCCAGCAGCTCCCGGGTACTCGAGGGGGATGAGCAGTTCTTC. Translating it yields CASSSRVLEGDEQFF.

This rearrangement joins TRBV18 to TRBJ1-6; 7 positions agree with TRBD1. The CDR3 consists of 19 residues. The trim removed 2 bases at V and 8 bases at J, leaving 18 bases unmatched. Germline-derived CDR1 and CDR2 are KGHSH and LQKENI. The CDR3 region has the DNA TGTGCCAGCTCACCAGAACGACAGGGAGGAATCGGGTCCTATTCACCCCTCCACTTT. Translation: CASSPERQGGIGSYSPLHF.